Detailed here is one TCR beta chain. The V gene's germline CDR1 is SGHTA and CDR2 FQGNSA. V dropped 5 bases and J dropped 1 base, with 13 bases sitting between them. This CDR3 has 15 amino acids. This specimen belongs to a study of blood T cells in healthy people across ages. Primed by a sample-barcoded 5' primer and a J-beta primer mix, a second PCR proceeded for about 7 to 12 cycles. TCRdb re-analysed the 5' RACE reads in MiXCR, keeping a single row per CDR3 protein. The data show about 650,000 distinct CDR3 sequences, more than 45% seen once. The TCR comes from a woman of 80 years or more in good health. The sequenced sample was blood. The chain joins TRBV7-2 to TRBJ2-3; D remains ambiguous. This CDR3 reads CASSLNVLGTDTQYF. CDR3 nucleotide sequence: TGTGCCAGCAGCCTCAACGTCCTGGGCACAGATACGCAGTATTTT.